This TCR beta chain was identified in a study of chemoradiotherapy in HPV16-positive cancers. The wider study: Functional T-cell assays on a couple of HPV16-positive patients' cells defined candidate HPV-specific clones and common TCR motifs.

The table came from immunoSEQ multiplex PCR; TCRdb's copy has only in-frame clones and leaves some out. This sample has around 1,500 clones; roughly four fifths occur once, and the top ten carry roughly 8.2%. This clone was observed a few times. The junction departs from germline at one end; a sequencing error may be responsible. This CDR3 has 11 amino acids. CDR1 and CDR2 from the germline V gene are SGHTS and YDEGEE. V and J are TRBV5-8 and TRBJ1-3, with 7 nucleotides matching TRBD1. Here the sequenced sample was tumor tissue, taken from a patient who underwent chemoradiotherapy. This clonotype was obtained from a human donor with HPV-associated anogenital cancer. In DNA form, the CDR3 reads TGTGCCAGCGTATCCCCTCGGGACAGTCCTTTT. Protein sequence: CASVSPRDSPF.